This TCR beta chain was obtained from a study of T cell responses to AZD1222 COVID-19 vaccine. Study context: Pooling of second doses given at about 4 or about 12 weeks was done. Study results and limitations: There were repertoire samples only from the period after the peak T cell response. Donors were largely white British and mainly female; clonal diversity was possibly underestimated. Baseline seropositivity occurred in only a handful of AZD1222 recipients.

V shed 3 bases and J shed 4 bases, with 11 bases lying between them. The CDR3 runs to 15 residues. CDR1 and CDR2 from the germline V gene are KGHDR and SFDVKD. Produced via immunoSEQ multiplex PCR; TCRdb's table is partial and in-frame only. The table lists more than 100,000 clones, roughly nine tenths of them singletons. The sample holds one count of this clone. As yet, its antigen is unknown. Sequences were derived from peripheral blood, sampled on day 0 of AZD1222 vaccination. The chain carries TRBV24-1 and TRBJ2-2; the D gene is possibly TRBD2 (6 bases). This TCR was recovered from an adult in good health. The CDR3 is CATSDAGRSTGELFF. The CDR3 DNA is TGTGCCACCAGTGATGCGGGACGGAGCACCGGGGAGCTGTTTTTT.